This T cell receptor beta chain came from a study of blood T cells in healthy people across ages. Deletions cut 3 bases from V and 10 bases from J, with 12 bases between. The CDR3 spans 12 residues. Germline V lookup: CDR1 MNHEY, CDR2 SVGEGT. Primed by a sample-barcoded 5' primer and a J-beta primer mix, a second PCR proceeded for roughly 7 to 12 cycles. TCRdb passed the 5' RACE reads through MiXCR, listing each CDR3 protein once. The table has approximately 1.5 million distinct CDR3 sequences, approximately 43% seen once. Source material: blood. The chain links TRBV6-2 or TRBV6-3 to TRBJ1-2; no reliable D call. This receptor was obtained from a young woman in good health. The CDR3 sequence is CASSYRVSPYTF. CDR3 sequence (DNA): TGTGCCAGCAGTTATCGGGTCAGTCCCTACACCTTC.